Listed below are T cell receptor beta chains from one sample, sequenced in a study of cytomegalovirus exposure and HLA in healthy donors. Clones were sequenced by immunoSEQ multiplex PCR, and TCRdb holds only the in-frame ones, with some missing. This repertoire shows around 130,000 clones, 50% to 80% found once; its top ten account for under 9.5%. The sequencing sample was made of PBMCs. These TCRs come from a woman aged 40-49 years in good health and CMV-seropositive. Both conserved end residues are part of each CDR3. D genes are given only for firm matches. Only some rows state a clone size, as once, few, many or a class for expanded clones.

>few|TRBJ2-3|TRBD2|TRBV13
CASSSWGTSATDTQYF
TGTGCCAGCAGCTCCTGGGGGACTAGCGCGACAGATACGCAGTATTTT
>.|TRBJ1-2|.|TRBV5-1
CASSPPQGYGYTF
TGCGCCAGCAGCCCCCCGCAGGGCTATGGCTACACCTTC
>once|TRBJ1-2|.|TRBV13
CASSLGGDYGYTF
TGTGCCAGCAGCTTAGGAGGGGACTATGGCTACACCTTC
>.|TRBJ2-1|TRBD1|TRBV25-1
CASSVMDRGRVSYEQFF
TGTGCCAGCAGTGTCATGGACAGGGGGCGCGTTTCGTATGAGCAGTTCTTC
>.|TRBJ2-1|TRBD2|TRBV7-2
CASSSIAGANNEQFF
TGTGCCAGCAGCTCAATAGCGGGGGCCAACAATGAGCAGTTCTTC
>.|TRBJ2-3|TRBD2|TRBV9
CASSAGTSGTTSTDTQYF
TGTGCCAGCAGCGCCGGGACTAGCGGGACTACTAGCACAGATACGCAGTATTTT
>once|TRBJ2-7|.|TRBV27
CASSPSQVTYEQYF
TGTGCCAGCAGTCCCTCACAGGTGACCTACGAGCAGTACTTC
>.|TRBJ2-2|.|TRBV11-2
CASSRERNTGELFF
TGTGCCAGCAGCCGAGAACGCAACACCGGGGAGCTGTTTTTT
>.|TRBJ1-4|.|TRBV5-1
CASSPRPEGDEKLFF
TGCGCCAGCAGCCCGAGACCAGAAGGGGATGAAAAACTGTTTTTT
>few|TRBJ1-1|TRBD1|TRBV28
CASSSGGGLGRDTEAFF
TGTGCCAGCAGTTCGGGAGGGGGCCTGGGTCGAGACACTGAAGCTTTCTTT
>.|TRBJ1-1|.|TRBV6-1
CASSEIGRGTEAFF
TGTGCCAGCAGTGAAATTGGGCGGGGAACTGAAGCTTTCTTT
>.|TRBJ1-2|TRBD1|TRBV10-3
CANRDSRDDYGYTF
TGTGCCAACCGGGACAGCCGTGATGACTATGGCTACACCTTC
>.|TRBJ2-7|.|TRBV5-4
CASSLYGGSYEQYF
TGTGCCAGCAGCTTGTACGGCGGCTCCTACGAGCAGTACTTC
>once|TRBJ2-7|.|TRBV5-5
CASSSGGAYEQYF
TGTGCCAGCAGCTCGGGGGGCGCATACGAGCAGTACTTC
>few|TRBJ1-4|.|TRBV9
CASSVGFRGEKLFF
TGTGCCAGCAGCGTAGGGTTCAGGGGTGAAAAACTGTTTTTT
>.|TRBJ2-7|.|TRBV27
CASSSQGYEQYF
TGTGCCAGCAGTTCTCAGGGCTACGAGCAGTACTTC
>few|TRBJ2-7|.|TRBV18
CASSPSPILSYEQYF
TGTGCCAGCTCACCAAGTCCTATACTCTCCTACGAGCAGTACTTC
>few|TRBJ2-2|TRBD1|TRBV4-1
CASSQDGDRANTGELFF
TGCGCCAGCAGCCAAGACGGGGACAGGGCTAACACCGGGGAGCTGTTTTTT
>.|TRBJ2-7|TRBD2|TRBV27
CASSLEAGGSYEQYF
TGTGCCAGCAGTTTAGAAGCGGGAGGCTCCTACGAGCAGTACTTC
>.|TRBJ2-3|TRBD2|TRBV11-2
CASSFVAGPRTDTQYF
TGTGCCAGCAGCTTCGTAGCGGGGCCCCGCACAGATACGCAGTATTTT
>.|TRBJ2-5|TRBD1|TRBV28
CASNSMWDRGRETQYF
TGTGCCAGCAATAGCATGTGGGACAGGGGGCGAGAGACCCAGTACTTC
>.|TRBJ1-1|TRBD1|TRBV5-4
CASSFPDRANTEAFF
TGTGCCAGCAGCTTTCCGGACAGGGCTAACACTGAAGCTTTCTTT
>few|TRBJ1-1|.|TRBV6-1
CASILNAGAFF
TGTGCCAGCATCCTAAACGCTGGAGCTTTCTTT
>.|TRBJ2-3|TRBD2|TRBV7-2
CASSLGAGVTDTQYF
TGTGCCAGCAGCTTAGGAGCGGGAGTCACAGATACGCAGTATTTT
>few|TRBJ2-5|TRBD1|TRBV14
CASSLLRGTGEETQYF
TGTGCCAGCAGCCTGCTTCGCGGGACAGGGGAGGAGACCCAGTACTTC
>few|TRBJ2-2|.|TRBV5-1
CASSAVTANTGELFF
TGCGCCAGCAGCGCCGTAACGGCGAACACCGGGGAGCTGTTTTTT
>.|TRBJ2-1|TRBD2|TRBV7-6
CASSPPGVAGYNEQFF
TGTGCCAGCAGCCCCCCTGGGGTAGCGGGGTACAATGAGCAGTTCTTC
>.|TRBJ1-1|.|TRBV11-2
CASSSRENTEAFF
TGTGCCAGCAGCTCCAGGGAGAACACTGAAGCTTTCTTT
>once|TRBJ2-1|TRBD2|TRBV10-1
CASSESSSGGYNEQFF
TGCGCCAGCAGTGAGTCGTCTAGCGGGGGGTACAATGAGCAGTTCTTC
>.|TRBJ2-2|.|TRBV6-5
CASSNRRPNTGELFF
TGTGCCAGCAGTAACAGGAGACCGAACACCGGGGAGCTGTTTTTT
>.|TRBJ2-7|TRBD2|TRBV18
CASSPRGVRTSGQAYEQYF
TGTGCCAGCTCACCACGCGGCGTCAGAACTAGCGGGCAGGCGTACGAGCAGTACTTC
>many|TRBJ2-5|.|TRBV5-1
CASSSGQLEETQYF
TGCGCCAGCAGCTCCGGACAGTTAGAAGAGACCCAGTACTTC
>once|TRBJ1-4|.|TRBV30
CAWRGRANEKLFF
TGTGCCTGGAGGGGCAGGGCTAATGAAAAACTGTTTTTT
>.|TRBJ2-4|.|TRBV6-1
CASSGPRHVAKNIQYF
TGTGCCAGCAGTGGCCCCCGACATGTAGCCAAAAACATTCAGTACTTC
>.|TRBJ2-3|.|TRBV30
CAWSLEEKTQYF
TGTGCCTGGAGTCTCGAGGAGAAAACGCAGTATTTT
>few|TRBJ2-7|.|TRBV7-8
CASSLATSLRVSEQYF
TGTGCCAGCAGCTTAGCAACGTCCCTCCGGGTGAGCGAGCAGTACTTC
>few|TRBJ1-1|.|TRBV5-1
CASSGERTEAFF
TGCGCCAGCAGTGGGGAGAGGACTGAAGCTTTCTTT
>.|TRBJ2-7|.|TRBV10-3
CAITHSRDSYEQYF
TGTGCCATCACCCATTCAAGGGACTCCTACGAGCAGTACTTC
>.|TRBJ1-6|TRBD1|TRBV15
CATSRDPLGQGFPLHF
TGTGCCACCAGCAGAGATCCCCTGGGACAGGGGTTTCCCCTCCACTTT
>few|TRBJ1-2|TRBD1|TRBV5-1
CASSSDRVDYGYTF
TGCGCCAGCAGCTCCGACAGGGTGGACTATGGCTACACCTTC
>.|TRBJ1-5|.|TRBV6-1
CASSATGREPQHF
TGTGCCAGCAGTGCGACAGGTAGAGAGCCCCAGCATTTT
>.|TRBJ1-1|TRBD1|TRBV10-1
CASRAQGAGSEAFF
TGCGCCAGCAGGGCCCAGGGGGCAGGCTCTGAAGCTTTCTTT
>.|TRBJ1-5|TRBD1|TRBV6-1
CASSAGTGGVQPQHF
TGTGCCAGCAGTGCCGGGACAGGGGGCGTTCAGCCCCAGCATTTT